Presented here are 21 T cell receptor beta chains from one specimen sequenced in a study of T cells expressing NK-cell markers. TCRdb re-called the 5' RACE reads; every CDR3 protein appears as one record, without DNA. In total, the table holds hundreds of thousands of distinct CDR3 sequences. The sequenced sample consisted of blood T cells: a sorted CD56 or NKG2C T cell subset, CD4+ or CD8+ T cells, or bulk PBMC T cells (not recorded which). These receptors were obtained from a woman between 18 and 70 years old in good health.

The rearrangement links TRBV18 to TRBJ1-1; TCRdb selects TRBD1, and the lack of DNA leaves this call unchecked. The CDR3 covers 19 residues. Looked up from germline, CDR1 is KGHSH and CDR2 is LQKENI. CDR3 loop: CASSPLGLDRGPRGTEAFF.

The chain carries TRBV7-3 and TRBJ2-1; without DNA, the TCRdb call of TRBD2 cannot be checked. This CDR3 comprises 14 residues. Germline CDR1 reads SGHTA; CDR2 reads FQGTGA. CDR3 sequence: CASSLTGAGTEQFF.

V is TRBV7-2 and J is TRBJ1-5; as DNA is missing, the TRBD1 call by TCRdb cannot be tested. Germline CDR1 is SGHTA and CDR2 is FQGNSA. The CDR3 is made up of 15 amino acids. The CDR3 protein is CASSPTTGEGQPQHF.

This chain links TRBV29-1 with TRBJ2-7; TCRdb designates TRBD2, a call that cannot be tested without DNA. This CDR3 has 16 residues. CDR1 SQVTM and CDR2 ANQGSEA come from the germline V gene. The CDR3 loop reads CSVEDRAGGGTYEQYF.

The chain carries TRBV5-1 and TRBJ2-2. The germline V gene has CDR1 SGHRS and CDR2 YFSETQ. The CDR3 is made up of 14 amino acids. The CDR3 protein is CASSLRGTTGELFF.

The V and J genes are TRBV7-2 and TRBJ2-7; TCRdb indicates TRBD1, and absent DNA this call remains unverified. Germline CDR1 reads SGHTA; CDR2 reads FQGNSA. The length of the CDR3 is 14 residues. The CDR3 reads CASSFRDSPYEQYF.

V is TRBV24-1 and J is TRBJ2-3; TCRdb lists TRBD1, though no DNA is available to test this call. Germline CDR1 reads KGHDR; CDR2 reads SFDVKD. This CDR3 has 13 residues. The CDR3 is CATPRDSTDTQYF.

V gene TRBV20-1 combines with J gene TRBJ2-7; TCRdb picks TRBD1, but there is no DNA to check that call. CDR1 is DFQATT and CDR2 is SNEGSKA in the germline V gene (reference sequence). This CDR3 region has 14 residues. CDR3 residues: CSAGTQGVGYEQYF.

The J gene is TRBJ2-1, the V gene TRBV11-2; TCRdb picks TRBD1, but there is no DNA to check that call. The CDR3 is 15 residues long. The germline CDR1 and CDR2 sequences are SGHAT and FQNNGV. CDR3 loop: CASSLGARNYNEQFF. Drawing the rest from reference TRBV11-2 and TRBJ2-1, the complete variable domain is EAGVAQSPRYKIIEKRQSVAFWCNPISGHATLYWYQQILGQGPKLLIQFQNNGVVDDSQLPKDRFSAERLKGVDSTLKIQPAKLEDSAVYLCASSLGARNYNEQFFGPGTRLTVL.

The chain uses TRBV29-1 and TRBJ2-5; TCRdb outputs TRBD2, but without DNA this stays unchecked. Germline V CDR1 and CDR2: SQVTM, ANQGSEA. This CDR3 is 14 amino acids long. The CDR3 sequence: CSVVPRIAQETQYF.

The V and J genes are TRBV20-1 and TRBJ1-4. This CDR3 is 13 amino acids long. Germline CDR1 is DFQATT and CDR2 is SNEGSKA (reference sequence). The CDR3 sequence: CSASADSNEKLFF.

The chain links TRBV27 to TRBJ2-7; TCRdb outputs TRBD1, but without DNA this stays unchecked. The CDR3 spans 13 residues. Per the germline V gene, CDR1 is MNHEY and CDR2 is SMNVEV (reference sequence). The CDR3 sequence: CASTRQGSYEQYF.

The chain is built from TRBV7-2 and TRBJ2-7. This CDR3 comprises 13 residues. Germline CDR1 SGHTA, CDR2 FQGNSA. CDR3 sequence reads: CASRTSYSYEQYF.

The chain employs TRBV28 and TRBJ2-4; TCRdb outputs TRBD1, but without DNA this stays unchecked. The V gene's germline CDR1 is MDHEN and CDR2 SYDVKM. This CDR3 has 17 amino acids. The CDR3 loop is CASSLGPGQGIKNIQYF.

This CDR3 reads CASSPGTGPFDEQFF. This chain uses TRBV5-1 with TRBJ2-1; TCRdb calls TRBD1, which cannot be checked without DNA. CDR1 is SGHRS, CDR2 YFSETQ, per germline. The CDR3 totals 15 residues.

This chain's CDR3 is CASSYPRTGGGEETQYF. The chain recombines TRBV6-5 with TRBJ2-5; the D call of TRBD1 rests on TCRdb alone, since no DNA is present to check it. CDR1 is MNHEY and CDR2 is SVGAGI in the germline V gene. The CDR3 totals 17 residues.

The CDR3: CASSLAIAGGTQYF. This sequence joins TRBV7-6 and TRBJ2-5; TCRdb's D call, TRBD2, is unchecked because there is no DNA. CDR1 is SGHVS and CDR2 is FNYEAQ in the germline V gene. The CDR3 is 14 amino acids.

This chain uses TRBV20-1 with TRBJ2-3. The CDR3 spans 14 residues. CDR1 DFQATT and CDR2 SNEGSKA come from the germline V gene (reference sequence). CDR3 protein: CSASDGKKADTQYF.

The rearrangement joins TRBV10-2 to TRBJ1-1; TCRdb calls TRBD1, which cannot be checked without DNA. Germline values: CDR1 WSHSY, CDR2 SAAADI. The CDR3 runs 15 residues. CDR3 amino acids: CASNLYRGVYPEAFF.

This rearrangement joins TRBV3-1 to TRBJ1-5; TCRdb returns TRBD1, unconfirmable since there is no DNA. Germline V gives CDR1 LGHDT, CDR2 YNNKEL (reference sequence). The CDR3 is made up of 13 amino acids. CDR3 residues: CASSRDNNQPQHF.

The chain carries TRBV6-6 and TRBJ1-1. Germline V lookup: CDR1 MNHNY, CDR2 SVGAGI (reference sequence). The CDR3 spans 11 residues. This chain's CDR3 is CASMMNTEAFF.